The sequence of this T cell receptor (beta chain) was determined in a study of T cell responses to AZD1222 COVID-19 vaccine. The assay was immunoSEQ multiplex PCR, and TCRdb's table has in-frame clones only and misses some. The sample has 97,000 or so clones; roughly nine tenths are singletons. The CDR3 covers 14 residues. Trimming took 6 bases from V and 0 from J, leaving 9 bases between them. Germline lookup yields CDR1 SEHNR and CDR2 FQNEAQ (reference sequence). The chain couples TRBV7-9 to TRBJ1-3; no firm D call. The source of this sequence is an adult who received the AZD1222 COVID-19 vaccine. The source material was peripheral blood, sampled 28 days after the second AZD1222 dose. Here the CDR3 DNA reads TGTGCCAGCAGTTGGACTGGCTCTGGAAACACCATATATTTT. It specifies CASSWTGSGNTIYF.